This T cell receptor (beta chain) was sequenced during a study of PD-1 blockade in classical Hodgkin lymphoma. Study as a whole: A 3 mg/kg intravenous dose of nivolumab was received by patients every 2 weeks. Overall study findings and caveats: Diversity in CD4+ TCRs, unlike that measured in CD8+ TCRs, had risen significantly by C4D1. Exclusion covered patients beginning nivolumab under 1 year post-ASCT. Baseline diversity resembling that of newly diagnosed patients was seen in complete responders.

Details on this clone: The antigen remains undetermined.

The repertoire was sequenced with immunoSEQ multiplex PCR; TCRdb's copy has only in-frame clones and lacks some. The table includes nearly 50,000 clones, about three quarters detected once. The CDR3 is made up of 14 amino acids. The V end lost 0 bases, the J end lost 7 bases, and 12 bases lay between the germline ends. CDR1 and CDR2 from the germline V gene are SGHTA and FQGNSA. Time point denoted: cycle 4 day 1 (C4D1), after more than 5 weeks of nivolumab. Relapse was seen in all patients after autologous stem cell transplantation, and brentuximab vedotin exposure was variable. V gene TRBV7-2 combines with J gene TRBJ2-5; D gene unclear. Here the sequenced sample was peripheral blood mononuclear cells (PBMCs), taken before the fourth cycle of nivolumab. The TCR comes from a human donor with classical Hodgkin lymphoma. CDR3 region: CASSLALSGGTQYF. CDR3 DNA: TGTGCCAGCAGCTTAGCGCTTTCCGGTGGGACCCAGTACTTC. Complete variable domain (other parts from reference TRBV7-2 and TRBJ2-5): GAGVSQSPSNKVTEKGKDVELRCDPISGHTALYWYRQSLGQGLEFLIYFQGNSAPDKSGLPSDRFSAERTGGSVSTLTIQRTQQEDSAVYLCASSLALSGGTQYFGPGTRLLVL.